Shown below are 7 T cell receptor beta chains from a single sample sequenced in a study of blood T cell repertoires in COVID-19. The protocol was immunoSEQ multiplex PCR, while the TCRdb copy is restricted to in-frame clones and leaves out a portion. The data hold roughly 260,000 clones, with about 90% observed a single time. Specimen: PBMCs or T cells enriched from blood (not recorded which). These receptors came from a human donor in a cohort exposed to, infected with or recovered from COVID-19 (not recorded which). The donor label of this sample is uncertain.

The rearrangement joins TRBV9 to TRBJ2-1, with unresolved D. The length of the CDR3 is 16 residues. Germline CDR1 and CDR2: SGDLS and YYNGEE. The germline V and J ends were trimmed by 0 bases and 0 bases, with 10 bases remaining between them. The CDR3 nucleotides are TGTGCCAGCAGCGTAGACCCGGGTTACTCCTACAATGAGCAGTTCTTC. It encodes CASSVDPGYSYNEQFF.

The chain carries TRBV4-1 and TRBJ1-6; D perhaps matches TRBD1 (6 bases). The CDR3 consists of 15 residues. Germline V lookup: CDR1 MGHRA, CDR2 YSYEKL. Trimming removed 5 bases from V and 6 bases from J, with 14 bases in between. The CDR3 sequence: CASSTPGRGNSPLHF. The CDR3 DNA reads TGCGCCAGCAGCACCCCGGGCAGGGGTAATTCACCCCTCCACTTT.

CDR3 protein: CASSTTRGGGETQYF. CDR3 DNA: TGTGCCAGCAGCACTACACGGGGGGGAGGAGAGACCCAGTACTTC. The chain couples TRBV14 to TRBJ2-5; the match to TRBD2 covers 8 bases. The germline gives CDR1 SGHDN, CDR2 FVKESK. V shed 5 bases and J 4 bases; nucleotides not matched to a gene: 9. The length of the CDR3 is 15 residues.

The J gene is TRBJ1-2, the V gene TRBV3-1 (or the pseudogene TRBV3-2); no clear D. Trimming took 10 bases from V and 6 from J, leaving 15 bases between them. This CDR3 has 12 amino acids. Germline CDR1 LGHDT, CDR2 YNNKEL (reference sequence). CDR3 region: CATTRGRDGYTF. The CDR3 DNA sequence: TGTGCCACCACACGGGGTAGGGATGGCTACACCTTC.

V and J are TRBV29-1 and TRBJ2-3; D is unresolved. The CDR3 loop spans 14 amino acids. The V gene lost 4 bases and the J gene lost 3 bases, with 14 bases spanning the gap. The germline gives CDR1 SQVTM, CDR2 ANQGSEA. For the CDR3, the DNA is TGCAGCGTTGTTGTGCAATTCAGGACAGATACGCAGTATTTT. Protein product: CSVVVQFRTDTQYF.

Only one count was recorded for this clone. The CDR3 region has the DNA TGTGCCAGCAGTGAAGCCCACAGGGGCAAAAACATTCAGTACTTC. It codes for CASSEAHRGKNIQYF. V is TRBV6-1 and J is TRBJ2-4; TRBD1 matches 7 bases. Per germline, CDR1 MNHNS and CDR2 SASEGT. V lost 0 bases and J lost 3; bases outside the gene matches: 2. This CDR3 comprises 15 residues.

The gene calls are TRBV19 and TRBJ1-5; 9 nucleotides match TRBD1. This CDR3 is built from 13 residues. V lost 7 bases and J lost 5; bases outside the gene matches: 3. Germline CDR1 and CDR2: LNHDA and SQIVND (reference sequence). The CDR3 spells CASMGTGYQPQHF. In DNA form, the CDR3 reads TGTGCCAGTATGGGGACAGGGTATCAGCCCCAGCATTTT. The full variable domain, in which reference TRBV19 and TRBJ1-5 provide the parts outside the CDR3, is DGGITQSPKYLFRKEGQNVTLSCEQNLNHDAMYWYRQDPGQGLRLIYYSQIVNDFQKGDIAEGYSVSREKKESFPLTVTSAQKNPTAFYLCASMGTGYQPQHFGDGTRLSIL.